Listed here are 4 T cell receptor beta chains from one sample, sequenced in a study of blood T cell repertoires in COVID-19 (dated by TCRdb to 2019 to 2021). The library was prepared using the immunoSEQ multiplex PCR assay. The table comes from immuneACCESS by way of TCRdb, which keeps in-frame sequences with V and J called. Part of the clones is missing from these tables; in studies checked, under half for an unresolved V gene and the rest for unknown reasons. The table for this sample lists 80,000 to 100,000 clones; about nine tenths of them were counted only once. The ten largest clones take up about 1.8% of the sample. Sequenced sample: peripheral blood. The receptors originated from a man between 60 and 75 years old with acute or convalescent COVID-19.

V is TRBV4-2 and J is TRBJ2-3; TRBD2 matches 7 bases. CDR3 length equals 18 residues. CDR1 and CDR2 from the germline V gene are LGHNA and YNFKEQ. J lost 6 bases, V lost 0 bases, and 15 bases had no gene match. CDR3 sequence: CASSQDWPSGLQMDTQYF. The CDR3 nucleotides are TGTGCCAGCAGCCAAGATTGGCCTAGCGGACTACAAATGGATACGCAGTATTTT.

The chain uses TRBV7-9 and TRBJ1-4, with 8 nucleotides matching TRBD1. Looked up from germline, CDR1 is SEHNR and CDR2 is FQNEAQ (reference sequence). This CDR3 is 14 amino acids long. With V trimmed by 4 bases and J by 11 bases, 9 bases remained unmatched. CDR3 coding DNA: TGTGCCAGCAGCTCCGGACAGGGCAGTGAGAAACTGTTTTTT. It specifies CASSSGQGSEKLFF.

The CDR3 sequence: CASSHWGDSNQPQHF. The CDR3 DNA sequence: TGTGCCAGCAGCCACTGGGGGGATAGCAATCAGCCCCAGCATTTT. The rearrangement uses TRBV6-5 and TRBJ1-5; D is possibly TRBD1 (5 bases). The CDR3 sequence is 15 residues long. The germline V and J ends were trimmed by 6 bases and 0 bases, with 12 bases remaining between them. Per germline, CDR1 MNHEY and CDR2 SVGAGI.

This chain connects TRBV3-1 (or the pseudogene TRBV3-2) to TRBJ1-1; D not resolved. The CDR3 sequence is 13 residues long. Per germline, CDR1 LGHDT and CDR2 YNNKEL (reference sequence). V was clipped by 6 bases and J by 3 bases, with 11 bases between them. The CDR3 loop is CASRALGDTEAFF. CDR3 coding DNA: TGTGCCAGCAGAGCCTTAGGAGACACTGAAGCTTTCTTT.